This T cell receptor (beta chain) was found in a study of response to subunit inactivated influenza vaccine. TCRdb analysed the RT-PCR reads with MiXCR anew, one entry per CDR3 protein. This table holds some 540,000 distinct CDR3 sequences, approximately 24% found once. V shed 0 bases and J 4 bases; nucleotides not matched to a gene: 6. There are 14 residues in the CDR3. CDR1 is DFQATT and CDR2 is SNEGSKA in the germline V gene (reference sequence). The data also belong to a second study, concerning T cells expressing NK-cell markers. This second study says: TCR beta cDNA was generated via 5'RACE template switching incorporating UMIs. HCMV seropositivity characterized most of the eight sequenced donors, and seronegativity one. Once again these clonotypes came out on top in the CD3+CD56-NKG2C+ fraction of a few donors. Expanded NKG2C+ T cell clones had unclear HCMV specificity.

The sequence was obtained from a man aged 50 to 59 who received an inactivated influenza vaccine. V gene TRBV20-1 combines with J gene TRBJ2-7; 7 bases agree with TRBD1. The sample consisted of CD4+ T cells sorted from PBMCs, taken 11 to 12 days after vaccination. CDR3 DNA sequence: TGCAGTGCTAGAGATCGACAGGGTGGGTACGAGCAGTACTTC. As protein: CSARDRQGGYEQYF.